A selection of T cell receptor beta chains follows, all from one sample in a study of T cell responses to AZD1222 COVID-19 vaccine. Method: immunoSEQ multiplex PCR; TCRdb's copy keeps in-frame clones and lacks some. Here the sample spans more than 150,000 clones, about 87% being singletons. Sequencing used peripheral blood, obtained on day 0 of AZD1222 vaccination. These receptors were taken from an adult in good health. The CDR3 runs from the conserved cysteine through the conserved F or W. Expanded clones are given a class, and other clones once, few, many or no size at all.

>-|TRBV5-1|TRBJ2-7
CASTQDRGYEQYF
>-|TRBV4-1|TRBJ2-7
CASSQGAGLAGYEQYF
>-|TRBV24-1|TRBJ1-2
CATSDLWGYTF
>-|TRBV6-5|TRBJ2-7
CASKSRLLAYEQYF
>few|TRBV9|TRBJ2-2
CASSPGLVRPNTGELFF
>-|TRBV5-1|TRBJ1-4
CASSKSPATNEKLFF
>-|TRBV29-1|TRBJ1-4
CSVAGTSNEKLFF
>-|TRBV3-1/TRBV3-2|TRBJ2-1
CASSQDQGPGNEQFF
>-|TRBV5-1|TRBJ2-3
CASSATTGVEDTQYF
>-|TRBV10-3|TRBJ1-4
CAISESGGNEKLFF
>-|TRBV5-8|TRBJ1-4
CASSLAGRGKLFF
>-|TRBV6-5|TRBJ2-6
CASSYSKSGANVLTF
>-|TRBV7-2|TRBJ1-5
CASSWRGYQPQHF
>-|TRBV3-1/TRBV3-2|TRBJ2-7
CASSQRRQNEQYF
>-|TRBV10-3|TRBJ1-4
CAISPQGATNEKLFF
>-|TRBV27|TRBJ2-2
CASGRNWGPGELFF
>-|TRBV15|TRBJ1-4
CATSRDGATNEKLFF
>-|TRBV24-1|TRBJ2-7
CATSDYRRGAEQYF
>-|TRBV5-6|TRBJ2-1
CASSLDLAGLYEQFF
>-|TRBV7-2|TRBJ2-7
CASSVPGTSGSHEQYF
>-|TRBV5-5|TRBJ2-3
CASSLAGGRGDTQYF
>-|TRBV28|TRBJ1-5
CASTLRRDQPQHF
>-|TRBV7-9|TRBJ1-1
CASSSGSGGVTEAFF
>-|TRBV18|TRBJ1-5
CASSPGRDQPQHF
>-|TRBV4-2|TRBJ2-3
CASSPSTGSGTDTQYF
>-|TRBV7-8|TRBJ1-2
CASSSGQDYGYTF
>-|TRBV6-5|TRBJ2-2
CASSYFADGELFF
>-|TRBV3-1/TRBV3-2|TRBJ1-2
CASSQAPPEGYTF
>-|TRBV5-1|TRBJ1-2
CASSLEVQGGYTF
>-|TRBV6-5|TRBJ1-5
CASSGTGGGNQPQHF
>few|TRBV6-5|TRBJ2-5
CASRGTGREGETQYF
>-|TRBV30|TRBJ1-3
CAWSGTEPGNTIYF
>once|TRBV7-2|TRBJ1-3
CASSLREAGNTIYF
>-|TRBV7-2|TRBJ2-7
CASSLAPLQGGEQYF
>-|TRBV30|TRBJ1-5
CAWSGASQGTQHF
>-|TRBV4-1|TRBJ2-7
CASSPGLGYEQYF
>-|TRBV3-1/TRBV3-2|TRBJ2-3
CASSYDLDLAGGRDTQYF
>-|TRBV5-4|TRBJ2-7
CASSSPSKFKYEQYF
>-|TRBV28|TRBJ1-2
CASRGDRQLVGYTF
>-|TRBV28|TRBJ1-4
CASSQGWEEKLFF
>once|TRBV19|TRBJ1-1
CASRTQQTSNTEAFF
>-|TRBV11-3|TRBJ2-2
CASSLGQGSTGELFF
>few|TRBV11-2|TRBJ1-2
CASSLTDGTYGYTF
>few|TRBV24-1|TRBJ1-5
CATSDRTGHSNQPQHF
>once|TRBV6-2/TRBV6-3|TRBJ1-1
CASSSYRGRAFF
>-|TRBV7-6|TRBJ1-1
CASSLVDRWNTEAFF
>-|TRBV6-5|TRBJ2-7
CASKRGLVYEQYF
>-|TRBV7-2|TRBJ1-5
CASSRGVRGSNQPQHF
>-|TRBV19|TRBJ1-1
CASSARAEAFF
>-|TRBV19|TRBJ1-5
CASSMGRGHNQPQHF
>-|TRBV19|TRBJ2-1
CASSLGIAGVNEQFF
>-|TRBV3-1/TRBV3-2|TRBJ2-1
CASSLAGTADNEQFF
>once|TRBV10-3|TRBJ2-2
CAIRQGGTGELFF